This T cell receptor (beta chain) derives from a study of cytomegalovirus exposure and HLA in healthy donors. With 60 Vbeta and 13 Jbeta primers, the PCR was carried out. TCRdb keeps only in-frame clones here, not all; method: immunoSEQ multiplex PCR. Of about 140,000 clones in the sample, around three quarters are singletons; the top ten hold less than 2%. On this clone: Its specificity is unknown.

Study results and caveats: There was a cluster of highly shared sequence variants that was likely a sequencing artifact. HLA restriction was apparent for most CMV-associated TCR beta chains in a later analysis. The study listed 150 to 200 cytomegalovirus-associated TCR beta chains.

The CDR3 consists of 19 residues. CDR1 is SGHRS and CDR2 is YFSETQ in the germline V gene. This chain connects TRBV5-1 to TRBJ2-5; TRBD2 aligns across 7 bases. Matching the DNA end better, TRBJ2-7 makes the J call doubtful. This receptor was identified in a man in his forties in good health and CMV-seronegative. The sequenced sample consisted of PBMCs. The CDR3 DNA is TGCGCCAGCAGCTTGTCGGGGCATGTAGCGGGTTCTGCCTCCTACGAGCAGTACTTC. Translation gives CASSLSGHVAGSASYEQYF.